The 19 T cell receptor beta chains in this list originate from one sample, sequenced in a study of cytomegalovirus exposure and HLA in healthy donors. The PCR made use of 60 Vbeta and 13 Jbeta primers. Measured with immunoSEQ multiplex PCR; TCRdb has only the in-frame clones, and not every one. This sample has about 150,000 clones, with roughly three quarters found just once. Sequenced: PBMCs. These receptors all come from a woman in her thirties or forties in good health and CMV-seronegative.

The chain links TRBV7-2 to TRBJ2-3; TRBD2 matches at 11 bases. The CDR3 has 16 residues. J gave up 0 bases and V 4 bases, and 3 bases lay outside the gene matches. Germline V gene sequence: CDR1 SGHTA, CDR2 FQGNSA. CDR3 protein: CASSSRLAGSTDTQYF. In DNA, the CDR3 is TGTGCCAGCAGCTCGAGACTAGCGGGAAGCACAGATACGCAGTATTTT. Full variable domain (rest looked up from reference TRBV7-2 and TRBJ2-3): GAGVSQSPSNKVTEKGKDVELRCDPISGHTALYWYRQSLGQGLEFLIYFQGNSAPDKSGLPSDRFSAERTGGSVSTLTIQRTQQEDSAVYLCASSSRLAGSTDTQYFGPGTRLTVL.

The chain has TRBV5-4 and TRBJ1-6; D is unresolved. The ends were cut back, 4 bases at V and 3 bases at J, with 11 bases in the middle. CDR3 length equals 15 residues. Looked up from germline, CDR1 is SGHNT and CDR2 is YYREEE (reference sequence). The chain's CDR3 is CASSRDRGYNSPLHF. The DNA for the CDR3 is TGTGCCAGCAGCCGTGACCGGGGCTATAATTCACCCCTCCACTTT.

This clone appeared a single time. The rearrangement uses TRBV2 and TRBJ1-1; D gene unclear. V gave up 8 bases and J gave up 5 bases, with 15 bases separating them. CDR1 is SNHLY and CDR2 is FYNNEI in the germline V gene. This CDR3 has 13 amino acids. CDR3 residues: CASSMERETEAFF. The CDR3, as DNA: TGTGCCAGCTCAATGGAGCGAGAAACTGAAGCTTTCTTT.

This sequence joins TRBV6-6 and TRBJ1-2; D unclear. The germline V gene has CDR1 MNHNY and CDR2 SVGAGI (reference sequence). Trimming left V 0 bases short and J 5 bases short, with 10 bases between. The CDR3 length is 14 residues. CDR3: CASSYSSGAYGYTF. DNA for the CDR3: TGTGCCAGCAGTTACTCGTCAGGCGCGTATGGCTACACCTTC.

V and J are TRBV5-1 and TRBJ1-2, with 7 bases aligning to TRBD1. This CDR3 is built from 15 residues. The V gene end was trimmed by 4 bases and the J gene end by 5 bases; junction bases not matched to a gene: 11. Germline CDR1 is SGHRS and CDR2 is YFSETQ. For the CDR3, the DNA is TGCGCCAGCAGCCCCCTGGCGACGACAGGGTATGGCTACACCTTC. This encodes CASSPLATTGYGYTF.

The sample holds one count of this clone. The rearrangement joins TRBV30 to TRBJ1-4; TRBD1 matches 7 bases. The V gene's germline CDR1 is GTSNPN and CDR2 SVGIG (reference sequence). Unmatched junction bases numbered 6, after V lost 4 bases and J lost 4 bases. The CDR3 length is 14 residues. The CDR3: CAWTMGQLNEKLFF. In nucleotides, the CDR3 is TGTGCCTGGACCATGGGACAGCTTAATGAAAAACTGTTTTTT.

The chain links TRBV7-8 to TRBJ2-3; possible D gene TRBD1, 6 bases. V was cut by 3 bases and J by 3 bases, with 16 bases left in between. The CDR3 is made up of 16 amino acids. Germline lookup yields CDR1 SGHVS and CDR2 FQNEAQ. The CDR3 spells CASSLGALGRTDTQYF. CDR3 in DNA: TGTGCCAGCAGCTTGGGGGCGTTAGGCCGAACAGATACGCAGTATTTT.

The V and J genes are TRBV10-2 and TRBJ2-7, with 7 positions matching TRBD1. J was trimmed by 2 bases and V by 7 bases; bases with no gene match: 5. There are 13 residues in the CDR3. Germline V lookup: CDR1 WSHSY, CDR2 SAAADI. The CDR3 here is CASNRQGAYEQYF. CDR3 DNA: TGCGCCAGCAACCGACAGGGAGCCTACGAGCAGTACTTC.

This chain uses TRBV5-1 with TRBJ1-1; D remains unclear. In germline, CDR1 is SGHRS, CDR2 YFSETQ. The CDR3 has 14 amino acids. Trimming left V 0 bases short and J 0 bases short, with 6 bases between. The DNA for the CDR3 is TGCGCCAGCAGCTTGGACACCATGAACACTGAAGCTTTCTTT. Translated: CASSLDTMNTEAFF.

This CDR3 reads CASSKDRDGQPQHF. The CDR3 coding sequence is TGTGCCAGCAGCAAAGACAGGGACGGGCAGCCCCAGCATTTT. The chain has TRBV5-4 and TRBJ1-5; 7 nucleotides align to TRBD1. There are 14 residues in the CDR3. Trimming at V came to 4 bases and at J to 7 bases, leaving 8 bases not matched to a gene. Germline loops: CDR1 SGHNT, CDR2 YYREEE (reference sequence).

This clone was seen only once. The chain employs TRBV5-4 and TRBJ2-5, with 7 bases identical to TRBD1. There are 14 residues in the CDR3. V shed 4 bases, J shed 4 bases, and the junction held 7 bases outside the gene matches. CDR1 is SGHNT, CDR2 YYREEE, per germline (reference sequence). CDR3 bases: TGTGCCAGCAGCGAGACAGGGAAATCAGAGACCCAGTACTTC. Translated: CASSETGKSETQYF.

This clone was counted a few times. V is TRBV2 and J is TRBJ2-3; TRBD1 matches 9 bases. After removal of 4 bases from V and 6 bases from J, the junction contained 8 bases not matched to a gene. This CDR3 contains 15 residues. Germline V gives CDR1 SNHLY, CDR2 FYNNEI. CDR3 DNA sequence: TGTGCCAGCAGTGTACTACAGGGGGCGGGGGATACGCAGTATTTT. Translation: CASSVLQGAGDTQYF.

A single count supports this clone. The genes are TRBV5-6 and TRBJ2-7; the D gene is possibly TRBD2 (6 bases). The CDR3 runs 13 residues. V lost 1 base to trimming and J lost 3 bases, with 8 bases between them. Germline V gene data show CDR1 as SGHDT and CDR2 as YYEEEE. The CDR3 region has the DNA TGTGCCAGCAGCTTGCGGGGGAGCTACGAGCAGTACTTC. It encodes CASSLRGSYEQYF. Full variable domain (rest looked up from reference TRBV5-6 and TRBJ2-7): DAGVTQSPTHLIKTRGQQVTLRCSPKSGHDTVSWYQQALGQGPQFIFQYYEEEERQRGNFPDRFSGHQFPNYSSELNVNALLLGDSALYLCASSLRGSYEQYFGPGTRLTVT.

The rearrangement uses TRBV30 and TRBJ2-2; D may be TRBD2 (6 bases). CDR3 length equals 14 residues. Per the germline V gene, CDR1 is GTSNPN and CDR2 is SVGIG (reference sequence). V was pared by 0 bases and J by 5 bases, with 10 bases between. The DNA for the CDR3 is TGTGCCTGGAGTGTGGGAGGCCGAACCGGGGAGCTGTTTTTT. The encoded protein is CAWSVGGRTGELFF.

V gene TRBV19 combines with J gene TRBJ2-3; D perhaps matches TRBD1 (5 bases). There are 13 residues in the CDR3. The germline V gene encodes CDR1 LNHDA and CDR2 SQIVND (reference sequence). V was cut by 8 bases and J by 3 bases, with 12 bases left in between. CDR3 nucleotide sequence: TGTGCCAGTCGACCCCAGGGAACAGATACGCAGTATTTT. Protein: CASRPQGTDTQYF. The whole variable domain, remainder taken from reference TRBV19 and TRBJ2-3, is DGGITQSPKYLFRKEGQNVTLSCEQNLNHDAMYWYRQDPGQGLRLIYYSQIVNDFQKGDIAEGYSVSREKKESFPLTVTSAQKNPTAFYLCASRPQGTDTQYFGPGTRLTVL.

The chain recombines TRBV30 with TRBJ2-1; no firm D call. CDR1 is GTSNPN, CDR2 SVGIG, per germline (reference sequence). The germline V and J ends were trimmed by 2 bases and 8 bases, with 13 bases remaining between them. This CDR3 has 13 amino acids. CDR3 in DNA: TGTGCCTGGAGTTACGCCTCGAGCGATGAGCAGTTCTTC. This codes for CAWSYASSDEQFF. Drawing the rest from reference TRBV30 and TRBJ2-1, the complete variable domain is SQTIHQWPATLVQPVGSPLSLECTVEGTSNPNLYWYRQAAGRGLQLLFYSVGIGQISSEVPQNLSASRPQDRQFILSSKKLLLSDSGFYLCAWSYASSDEQFFGPGTRLTVL.

The V call is TRBV11-2, the J call TRBJ1-4; no clear D. The V gene lost 4 bases and the J gene lost 7 bases, with 10 bases spanning the gap. Germline V gives CDR1 SGHAT, CDR2 FQNNGV. This CDR3 is 13 amino acids long. The CDR3 DNA sequence: TGTGCCAGCAGCTATTCGACGGGTGAAAAACTGTTTTTT. Its protein is CASSYSTGEKLFF.

The chain couples TRBV4-1 to TRBJ2-1, with 9 positions matching TRBD2. CDR3 length: 18 residues. Trimming took 3 bases from V and 1 from J; bases not matched to a gene: 10. Germline CDR1 MGHRA, CDR2 YSYEKL. CDR3 residues: CASSQREAGGLSYNEQFF. Written as DNA, the CDR3 is TGCGCCAGCAGCCAGAGGGAGGCGGGAGGGTTGTCCTACAATGAGCAGTTCTTC.

The V call is TRBV5-1, the J call TRBJ2-7, with 10 bases lining up with TRBD1. CDR3 size: 16 residues. V shed 3 bases, J shed 4 bases, and the junction held 10 bases outside the gene matches. Germline-derived CDR1 and CDR2 are SGHRS and YFSETQ. The CDR3 sequence: CASSSKLDRGGYEQYF. The CDR3 DNA reads TGCGCCAGCAGCTCAAAACTGGACAGGGGGGGGTACGAGCAGTACTTC. Supplemented by reference TRBV5-1 and TRBJ2-7, the full variable domain reads KAGVTQTPRYLIKTRGQQVTLSCSPISGHRSVSWYQQTPGQGLQFLFEYFSETQRNKGNFPGRFSGRQFSNSRSEMNVSTLELGDSALYLCASSSKLDRGGYEQYFGPGTRLTVT.